A selection of T cell receptor beta chains follows, all from one sample in a study of identical twins. TCRdb re-called the 5' RACE reads through MiXCR, storing one row per CDR3 protein. In the table there are 550,000 to 800,000 distinct CDR3 sequences, under 8.5% of which are singletons. The same specimen was also included in a second study, on yellow fever vaccine responses in identical twins.

The material sequenced was PBMCs. These receptors came from a woman aged 18-30 years in good health. The CDR3 runs from the conserved cysteine through the conserved F or W. D genes are given only for firm matches. The size entry is marked missing in some rows and otherwise reads once, few, many or a size class.

CDR3 DNA: TGTGCCAGCAGCCAAGCTTGGTGGAGCTCCTACAATGAGCAGTTCTTC
CDR3 protein: CASSQAWWSSYNEQFF
clone size: few
J gene: TRBJ2-1
V gene: TRBV3-1
D gene: .

CDR3 DNA: TGTGCCAGCAGCGCAGGGACTGGGGCCAACGTCCTGACTTTC
CDR3 protein: CASSAGTGANVLTF
clone size: many
J gene: TRBJ2-6
V gene: TRBV12-3/TRBV12-4
D gene: .

CDR3 DNA: TGTGCCAGCAGCCGTAACAGAGACAATGAGCAGTTCTTC
CDR3 protein: CASSRNRDNEQFF
clone size: many
J gene: TRBJ2-1
V gene: TRBV7-2
D gene: .

CDR3 DNA: TGTGCCAGCAGTTACGGGCTCCTGGGCACCTACGAGCAGTACTTC
CDR3 protein: CASSYGLLGTYEQYF
clone size: few
J gene: TRBJ2-7
V gene: TRBV6-5
D gene: .

CDR3 DNA: TGTGCCAGCAGTTTAGACAGGGCAGGCTACACCTTC
CDR3 protein: CASSLDRAGYTF
clone size: many
J gene: TRBJ1-2
V gene: TRBV12-3/TRBV12-4
D gene: .

CDR3 DNA: TGCGCCAGCAGCCCGAACCTTGGACTAGCGGGGTATGGGCAGTATTTT
CDR3 protein: CASSPNLGLAGYGQYF
clone size: few
J gene: TRBJ2-3
V gene: TRBV5-1
D gene: TRBD2

CDR3 DNA: TGCACCAGCAGCCAGGGACAGGGGTTTATTGGCTACACCTTC
CDR3 protein: CTSSQGQGFIGYTF
clone size: .
J gene: TRBJ1-2
V gene: TRBV1
D gene: .

CDR3 DNA: TGCAGTGCCCGAAGGCTGGCGGGGGGCCCACCTCTGGGGAATGAGCAGTTCTTC
CDR3 protein: CSARRLAGGPPLGNEQFF
clone size: .
J gene: TRBJ2-1
V gene: TRBV20-1
D gene: TRBD2

CDR3 DNA: TGTGCCAGCAGCGTGGGAGGTTACCACAACACCGGGGAGCTGTTTTTT
CDR3 protein: CASSVGGYHNTGELFF
clone size: .
J gene: TRBJ2-2
V gene: TRBV9
D gene: .

CDR3 DNA: TGTGCCAGCAGCTTAGGGGGACTAGCGGGAGCGGTAAACATTCAGTACTTC
CDR3 protein: CASSLGGLAGAVNIQYF
clone size: .
J gene: TRBJ2-4
V gene: TRBV7-8
D gene: TRBD2